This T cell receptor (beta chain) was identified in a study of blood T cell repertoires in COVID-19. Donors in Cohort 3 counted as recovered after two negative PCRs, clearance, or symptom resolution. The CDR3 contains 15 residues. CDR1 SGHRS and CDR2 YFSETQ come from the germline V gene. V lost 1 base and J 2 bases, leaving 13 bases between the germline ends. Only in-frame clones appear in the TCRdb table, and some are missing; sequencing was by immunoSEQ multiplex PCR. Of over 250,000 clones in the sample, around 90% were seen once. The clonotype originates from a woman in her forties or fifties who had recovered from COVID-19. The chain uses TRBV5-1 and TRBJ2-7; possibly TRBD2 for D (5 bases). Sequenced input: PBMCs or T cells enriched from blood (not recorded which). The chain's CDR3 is CASSLTGDGPYEQYF. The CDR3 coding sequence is TGCGCCAGCAGCTTGACCGGGGATGGTCCCTACGAGCAGTACTTC.